In this sample, the clone carrying this TCR beta chain turned up a few times. The record originates from a study of Graves' ophthalmopathy and Graves' hyperthyroidism. The overall study: No treatment had been given when peripheral blood was collected at initial diagnosis.

Ophthalmopathy in the donors was of moderate-to-severe activity, with CAS ≥3, NOSPECS ≥4 and duration under 3 months. Fresh peripheral blood, around 9.8 ml, was the PBMC source. TCR beta CDR3 regions were amplified from RNA transcripts. An initial RT-PCR round employing HTBI primers preceded a second-round multiplex PCR. TCRdb re-called the multiplex PCR reads with MiXCR, one entry per CDR3 protein. The sample contains some 750,000 distinct CDR3 sequences, 40% of which appear only once. V gave up 5 bases and J gave up 3 bases; unmatched junction bases: 10. CDR1 SEHNR and CDR2 FQNEAQ come from the germline V gene (reference sequence). The CDR3 runs to 17 residues.

The sequence came from an adult man with Graves' ophthalmopathy. The source material was peripheral blood. This chain connects TRBV7-9 to TRBJ2-2; 9 nucleotides agree with TRBD1. The CDR3: CASSRPWTGDDTGELFF. CDR3 nucleotides: TGTGCCAGCAGCCGCCCGTGGACAGGGGATGACACCGGGGAGCTGTTTTTT. Using reference TRBV7-9 and TRBJ2-2 for the parts outside the CDR3, the full variable domain is DTGVSQNPRHKITKRGQNVTFRCDPISEHNRLYWYRQTLGQGPEFLTYFQNEAQLEKSRLLSDRFSAERPKGSFSTLEIQRTEQGDSAMYLCASSRPWTGDDTGELFFGEGSRLTVL.